Listed below are T cell receptor beta chains from one sample, sequenced in a study of cytomegalovirus exposure and HLA in healthy donors. This table comes from immunoSEQ multiplex PCR, and its TCRdb copy is limited to in-frame clones, with some not included. There are 150,000 to 200,000 clones in the sample; about 73% occur only once, and approximately 3.1% lies in the top ten. The sequenced material came from PBMCs. The receptors come from a woman between 35 and 50 years old in good health and CMV-seronegative. Each CDR3 is given with its conserved first and last residue. Fields, in order: V gene, J gene, clone size, D gene, CDR3 DNA, CDR3 protein. D genes are given only for firm matches. The size entry is marked missing in some rows and otherwise reads once, few, many or a size class.

TRBV6-5	TRBJ2-3	-	-	TGTGCCAGCAGCCAGGCCCGCACAGATACGCAGTATTTT	CASSQARTDTQYF
TRBV7-6	TRBJ1-6	-	TRBD1	TGTGCCAGCAGTCCTGACAGGGTCAGCTCCTATAATTCACCCCTCCACTTT	CASSPDRVSSYNSPLHF
TRBV5-1	TRBJ1-1	-	-	TGCGCCAGCAGCCCTAGGGGCCAGGCCACTGAAGCTTTCTTT	CASSPRGQATEAFF
TRBV7-2	TRBJ1-2	-	TRBD1	TGTGCCAGCCGGGACAGAGCCGTCTATGGCTACACCTTC	CASRDRAVYGYTF
TRBV29-1	TRBJ1-5	few	-	TGCAGCGTTGCGATGGGGTCGGGAGGAAATCAGCCCCAGCATTTT	CSVAMGSGGNQPQHF
TRBV11-2	TRBJ2-3	-	TRBD2	TGTGCCAGCAGCTTAGGGGGCGGGGGGCGCACAGATACGCAGTATTTT	CASSLGGGGRTDTQYF
TRBV6-1	TRBJ1-1	-	TRBD1	TGTGCCAGCAGTGAGGGGACAGGGGGGACTGAAGCTTTCTTT	CASSEGTGGTEAFF
TRBV2	TRBJ2-7	once	TRBD1	TGTGCCAGCAGATCCACAGGGGCCTACGAGCAGTACTTC	CASRSTGAYEQYF
TRBV4-1	TRBJ1-3	-	-	TGCGCCAGCAGCCAAAGCTACAGAGGAAACACCATATATTTT	CASSQSYRGNTIYF
TRBV5-6	TRBJ1-1	-	-	TGTGCCAGCACGGACACCCCGAACACTGAAGCTTTCTTT	CASTDTPNTEAFF
TRBV6-5	TRBJ2-3	once	-	TGTGCCAGCAGCCCTAGACCAGATACGCAGTATTTT	CASSPRPDTQYF
TRBV29-1	TRBJ2-1	-	-	TGCAGCCCGGTACGGGGAACTTCCTACAATGAGCAGTTCTTC	CSPVRGTSYNEQFF
TRBV7-9	TRBJ2-5	-	TRBD1	TGTGCCAGCAGCTTAACAGGGGCAATAGAGACCCAGTACTTC	CASSLTGAIETQYF
TRBV6-1	TRBJ2-4	once	TRBD1	TGTGCCACCCAGTGGACAGGGTCCAAAAACATTCAGTACTTC	CATQWTGSKNIQYF
TRBV2	TRBJ1-2	-	-	TGTGCCAGCAGTGAAGGGCCGTCTGGCTACACCTTC	CASSEGPSGYTF
TRBV29-1	TRBJ1-1	-	-	TGCAGCGTTGATCAGGGGTTGAACACTGAAGCTTTCTTT	CSVDQGLNTEAFF
TRBV6-5	TRBJ2-7	-	TRBD2	TGTGCCAGCAGTCCCGAGACTAGCGGGAGGGTCGAGCAGTACTTC	CASSPETSGRVEQYF
TRBV7-2	TRBJ1-2	-	TRBD1	TGTGCCAGCAGCCTTGGGACAGGGGATGGCTACACCTTC	CASSLGTGDGYTF
TRBV15	TRBJ2-3	few	-	TGTGCCACCAGCAGAGTTGGGGGGATCACTAGCACAGATACGCAGTATTTT	CATSRVGGITSTDTQYF
TRBV5-1	TRBJ2-5	-	TRBD1	TGCGCCAGCAGCTTGGCGGGGACAGGGGGAGAGACCCAGTACTTC	CASSLAGTGGETQYF
TRBV10-3	TRBJ2-3	-	TRBD2	TGTGCCATCAGTGAGTCGCCTAGCGGGGGGGGAGATACGCAGTATTTT	CAISESPSGGGDTQYF
TRBV5-4	TRBJ2-3	-	TRBD1	TGTGCCAGCAGCCAAGGGCCCTCAGGGGGTAGAGGAACGCAGTATTTT	CASSQGPSGGRGTQYF
TRBV6-4	TRBJ1-1	-	-	TGTGCCAGCAGAAGACAGCCCAACACTGAAGCTTTCTTT	CASRRQPNTEAFF
TRBV10-2	TRBJ2-7	-	-	TGCGCCAGCATGAAAGGGGACTCCTACGAGCAGTACTTC	CASMKGDSYEQYF
TRBV7-9	TRBJ2-2	-	TRBD1	TGTGCCAGCAGCGGCGGGACAGGGCTCTATAGCACCGGGGAGCTGTTTTTT	CASSGGTGLYSTGELFF
TRBV6-5	TRBJ2-5	-	-	TGTGCCAGCAGTTATTCTCCGGAACAGAAAGAGACCCAGTACTTC	CASSYSPEQKETQYF